A selection of T cell receptor beta chains follows, all from one sample in a study of spatial heterogeneity in lung cancer. Via MiXCR, TCRdb re-called the 5' RACE reads, giving one row per CDR3 protein. The table shows roughly 40,000 distinct CDR3 sequences, with roughly 7% occurring only once. Sequencing was performed on PBMCs, taken at surgery. The origin of the receptors is a female donor with early-stage non-small cell lung cancer. Both conserved end residues are part of each CDR3.

TRBV14,TRBJ2-4,16,CASSQWTSGGAYIQYF
TRBV28,TRBJ2-1,16,CASSTLRTGVYHEQFF
TRBV28,TRBJ1-6,14,CASSWPQGGSPLHF
TRBV19,TRBJ1-2,14,CASTPTEQFYGYTF
TRBV20-1,TRBJ2-5,12,CSAGTTGGTQYF
TRBV12-3/TRBV12-4,TRBJ2-4,15,CASSSLKDKSNIQYF
TRBV7-9,TRBJ2-3,15,CASSHWTGRADTQYF
TRBV10-2,TRBJ2-7,20,CASSERIPSGGAKGTYEQYF
TRBV3-1,TRBJ1-2,13,CASSQRRMRGYTF
TRBV7-3,TRBJ1-2,13,CASSVIAGYGYTF
TRBV6-2/TRBV6-3,TRBJ1-4,14,CASSSGDSLGKLFF
TRBV6-5,TRBJ1-1,13,CASIGPTRTEAFF
TRBV5-1,TRBJ2-3,15,CASCPAGEAVDTQYF
TRBV20-1,TRBJ1-2,13,CSARSGQVYGYTF
TRBV10-1,TRBJ1-6,13,CASSVAGGSPLHF
TRBV6-1,TRBJ1-1,13,CASSAGYNTEAFF
TRBV4-1,TRBJ2-3,14,CASSPTLQGGTQYF
TRBV3-1,TRBJ2-5,15,CASSQDLAGEETQYF
TRBV10-3,TRBJ2-1,13,CAISGTSGGEQFF
TRBV20-1,TRBJ2-7,11,CSGIDQGEQYF
TRBV4-2,TRBJ1-5,16,CASSQDPGSYYQPQHF
TRBV6-5,TRBJ1-1,13,CASSYDSQGEAFF
TRBV20-1,TRBJ2-3,15,CSARRAGGSTDTQYF
TRBV20-1,TRBJ1-6,16,CSARGGADGSNSPLHF
TRBV12-3/TRBV12-4,TRBJ1-1,14,CASSLVRGGGEAFF
TRBV12-3/TRBV12-4,TRBJ2-2,13,CASSGQGVGELFF
TRBV7-9,TRBJ2-3,12,CASSLVADTQYF
TRBV6-2/TRBV6-3,TRBJ2-7,14,CASSGGRPPYEQYF
TRBV30,TRBJ2-5,19,CAWSVLLRGPRPSQETQYF
TRBV20-1,TRBJ2-1,16,CSARDSERTLYNEQFF
TRBV30,TRBJ1-1,12,CARGQPNTEAFF
TRBV6-5,TRBJ1-3,16,CASSYSQISSGNTIYF
TRBV11-2,TRBJ2-3,14,CASSLDLSTDTQYF
TRBV5-5,TRBJ2-1,17,CASSLPRIISSYNEQFF
TRBV6-5,TRBJ1-5,13,CASSYEGGQPQHF
TRBV6-2/TRBV6-3,TRBJ1-6,14,CASIGTSYNSPLHF
TRBV7-9,TRBJ1-6,14,CASSMGQENSPLHF
TRBV20-1,TRBJ2-7,13,CSAWDMGKSEQYF
TRBV5-6,TRBJ2-1,16,CASSSIFGSSYNEQFF
TRBV15,TRBJ1-4,16,CATSRGARGTNEKLFF
TRBV5-5,TRBJ1-2,14,CASSTAGGSYGYTF
TRBV12-3/TRBV12-4,TRBJ2-7,13,CASSEGPAGEQYF
TRBV5-5,TRBJ1-1,14,CASSWGQGRPEAFF
TRBV25-1,TRBJ1-2,13,CASTDRANYGYTF
TRBV5-1,TRBJ2-7,14,CASMTGTASYEQYF
TRBV6-1,TRBJ2-3,14,CASSDPGGQDTQYF
TRBV27,TRBJ1-6,13,CASSFTGDSPLHF
TRBV9,TRBJ2-3,15,CASSVAGQATDTQYF
TRBV6-1,TRBJ1-2,13,CASSEESGDGYTF
TRBV12-5,TRBJ2-1,13,CASGLDLYNEQFF
TRBV20-1,TRBJ2-7,12,CSARSGPYEQYF
TRBV11-2,TRBJ1-2,14,CASSLGLTNYGYTF
TRBV11-2,TRBJ2-1,14,CASSLDRRVNEQFF
TRBV7-9,TRBJ2-3,17,CASSRTSLISSTDTQYF
TRBV2,TRBJ1-5,14,CASSGFAGREPQHF